This passage covers 29 T cell receptor beta chains from one sample sequenced in a study of shared clonotypes between healthy human individuals. Measured with immunoSEQ multiplex PCR; TCRdb has only the in-frame clones, and not every one. The sample contains approximately 1,500,000 clones, 95% to 99% of which appear only once. Sequenced: naive CD4+ T cells sorted from blood. Subset denoted: CD45RA+ positively selected. Receptors were obtained from a man aged 25-40 years in good health.

J is TRBJ2-7 and V is TRBV4-2; possibly TRBD2 for D (5 bases). Germline CDR1 LGHNA, CDR2 YNFKEQ. The CDR3 extends over 14 amino acids. The ends were cut back, 3 bases at V and 7 bases at J, with 16 bases in the middle. CDR3 amino acids: CASSQREGSREQYF. CDR3 nucleotides: TGTGCCAGCAGCCAGAGAGAGGGCTCTCGGGAGCAGTACTTC.

As concerns this clone: Within the sample, other DNA sequences also encode this same CDR3. V is TRBV29-1 and J is TRBJ1-2; D call uncertain. In germline, CDR1 is SQVTM, CDR2 ANQGSEA. The CDR3 consists of 11 residues. Trimming removed 4 bases from V and 3 bases from J, with 6 bases in between. Written as DNA, the CDR3 is TGCAGCGTTGGGCAGGACTATGGCTACACCTTC. Translation gives CSVGQDYGYTF.

CDR3 sequence reads: CASSPGTGSALSTEAFF. CDR3 DNA: TGTGCCAGCTCTCCGGGGACAGGGAGTGCCTTGAGCACTGAAGCTTTCTTT. V and J are TRBV18 and TRBJ1-1; 9 nucleotides line up with TRBD1. The CDR3 sequence is 17 residues long. V gave up 6 bases and J gave up 4 bases; unmatched junction bases: 15. CDR1 is KGHSH and CDR2 is LQKENI in the germline V gene.

The rearrangement links TRBV6-1 to TRBJ2-1, with 12 bases matching TRBD2. V was clipped by 5 bases and J by 14 bases; unmatched bases: 13. The CDR3 sequence is 15 residues long. Germline CDR1 MNHNS, CDR2 SASEGT. CDR3 in DNA: TGTGCCAGCAGTCCATACGGGACTAGCGGGCGATCGGAGTTCTTC. Its protein is CASSPYGTSGRSEFF.

The chain uses TRBV9 and TRBJ2-5; TRBD1 matches at 9 bases. The V and J ends lost 3 bases and 4 bases, in that order; junction bases with no gene match: 7. The CDR3 is made up of 15 amino acids. Germline loops: CDR1 SGDLS, CDR2 YYNGEE. The CDR3 region is CASSAYTGGAETQYF. In DNA form, the CDR3 reads TGTGCCAGCAGCGCTTATACAGGGGGCGCAGAGACCCAGTACTTC.

The chain's CDR3 is CASTDTGRGNEQYF. CDR3 nucleotides: TGTGCCAGCACCGATACGGGCAGGGGGAACGAGCAGTACTTC. The rearrangement links TRBV7-9 to TRBJ2-7, with 7 bases aligning to TRBD1. Germline V gene data show CDR1 as SEHNR and CDR2 as FQNEAQ (reference sequence). With V trimmed by 7 bases and J by 5 bases, 11 bases remained unmatched. The CDR3 runs to 14 residues.

This chain links TRBV5-4 with TRBJ2-3, with D tentatively TRBD1 or TRBD2 (6 bases each). V dropped 0 bases and J dropped 14 bases, with 13 bases sitting between them. The CDR3 has 12 residues. Germline lookup yields CDR1 SGHNT and CDR2 YYREEE (reference sequence). The chain's CDR3 is CASSLGLGGWYF. For the CDR3, the DNA is TGTGCCAGCAGCTTGGGCCTAGGGGGGTGGTATTTT.

The rearrangement uses TRBV19 and TRBJ2-7; maybe TRBD2 (5 bases). The ends were cut back, 3 bases at V and 2 bases at J, with 8 bases in the middle. The germline V gene has CDR1 LNHDA and CDR2 SQIVND (reference sequence). The CDR3 has 13 residues. The CDR3 region is CASSIHGAYEQYF. In DNA, the CDR3 is TGTGCCAGTAGTATTCACGGGGCCTACGAGCAGTACTTC.

CDR3 in DNA: TGCGCCACTCGGGCTGGGGGGTTCGGCGAGCAGTACTTC. As protein: CATRAGGFGEQYF. V usage is TRBV5-1 and J usage is TRBJ2-7; TRBD2 might be the D (6 bases). CDR1 and CDR2 from the germline V gene are SGHRS and YFSETQ. Trimming removed 9 bases from V and 6 bases from J, with 19 bases in between. There are 13 residues in the CDR3.

A note on this clone: The same CDR3 arises from other DNA sequences in this sample as well. The chain employs TRBV6-5 and TRBJ2-3; D not certain. Deletions cut 5 bases from V and 0 bases from J, with 0 bases between. The CDR3 is 11 residues long. Germline values: CDR1 MNHEY, CDR2 SVGAGI. The DNA of the CDR3 is TGTGCCAGCAGTAGCACAGATACGCAGTATTTT. This sequence encodes CASSSTDTQYF.

This clone appeared a single time. The chain recombines TRBV7-9 with TRBJ1-2, with 7 bases that match TRBD1. V trimming: 1 base; J trimming: 3 bases; junction bases outside the gene matches: 2. The germline V gene has CDR1 SEHNR and CDR2 FQNEAQ (reference sequence). The CDR3 runs to 14 residues. The CDR3 sequence: CASSLVGTDYGYTF. The CDR3 coding sequence is TGTGCCAGCAGCTTAGTTGGGACAGACTATGGCTACACCTTC.

The CDR3, as DNA: TGTGCCAGCTCACCGCGCCCGGGACTAGCGGGATCCGGGGAGCTGTTTTTT. Its translation is CASSPRPGLAGSGELFF. The chain couples TRBV18 to TRBJ2-2, with 13 bases lining up with TRBD2. V shed 3 bases, J shed 6 bases, and the junction held 7 bases outside the gene matches. CDR3 length: 17 residues. Germline lookup yields CDR1 KGHSH and CDR2 LQKENI. Together with reference TRBV18 and TRBJ2-2, the CDR3 gives the full variable domain: NAGVMQNPRHLVRRRGQEARLRCSPMKGHSHVYWYRQLPEEGLKFMVYLQKENIIDESGMPKERFSAEFPKEGPSILRIQQVVRGDSAAYFCASSPRPGLAGSGELFFGEGSRLTVL.

CDR3 residues: CASGSGTGNYEQYF. The CDR3 coding sequence is TGCGCCAGCGGTTCCGGGACAGGAAACTACGAGCAGTACTTC. The chain combines TRBV5-1 with TRBJ2-7, with 8 bases fitting TRBD1. Germline assignment: CDR1 SGHRS and CDR2 YFSETQ. The CDR3 has 14 residues. Germline trimming cut 7 bases from V and 3 bases from J; bases unmatched to any gene: 9. The variable domain in full, completed from reference TRBV5-1 and TRBJ2-7, reads KAGVTQTPRYLIKTRGQQVTLSCSPISGHRSVSWYQQTPGQGLQFLFEYFSETQRNKGNFPGRFSGRQFSNSRSEMNVSTLELGDSALYLCASGSGTGNYEQYFGPGTRLTVT.

CDR3 sequence (DNA): TGCAGCGTTGATCTATATGGCAGGGCTTATGAGCAGTTCTTC. Translating it yields CSVDLYGRAYEQFF. The chain uses TRBV29-1 and TRBJ2-1; D may be TRBD1 (5 bases). Between the trimmed V and J ends, which lost 3 bases and 8 bases, there was a span of 17 bases. The germline V gene has CDR1 SQVTM and CDR2 ANQGSEA. The CDR3 is 14 residues long.

V gene TRBV28 combines with J gene TRBJ1-5, with D possibly TRBD1 on 6 matching bases. Trimming took off 6 bases at V and 1 base at J, with 13 bases between the two ends. The V gene's germline CDR1 is MDHEN and CDR2 SYDVKM. This CDR3 is built from 15 residues. In nucleotides, the CDR3 is TGTGCCAGCAGGACACAGGGCGGGAGCAATCAGCCCCAGCATTTT. It codes for CASRTQGGSNQPQHF.

This sequence joins TRBV9 and TRBJ2-3; 12 positions match TRBD2. This CDR3 region has 15 residues. Trimming took 3 bases from V and 4 from J; bases not matched to a gene: 3. CDR1 is SGDLS and CDR2 is YYNGEE in the germline V gene. CDR3 coding DNA: TGTGCCAGCAGCGGGACTAGCGGGGTTCCAGATACGCAGTATTTT. This codes for CASSGTSGVPDTQYF.

The genes are TRBV28 and TRBJ2-2; TRBD1 agrees at 8 bases. Germline lookup yields CDR1 MDHEN and CDR2 SYDVKM. The junction had 0 bases not matched to a gene; V was cut back by 6 bases and J by 0 bases. This CDR3 is 14 amino acids long. The CDR3 reads CASRTGANTGELFF. The CDR3 DNA sequence: TGTGCCAGCAGGACAGGGGCGAACACCGGGGAGCTGTTTTTT. The variable domain in full, with the rest retrieved from reference TRBV28 and TRBJ2-2, is DVKVTQSSRYLVKRTGEKVFLECVQDMDHENMFWYRQDPGLGLRLIYFSYDVKMKEKGDIPEGYSVSREKKERFSLILESASTNQTSMYLCASRTGANTGELFFGEGSRLTVL.

In the case of this clone: Different DNA sequences within this sample yield the same CDR3. CDR3: CASSLALASTDTQYF. The CDR3 DNA reads TGTGCCAGCAGCTTAGCCCTTGCTAGCACAGATACGCAGTATTTT. The V gene is TRBV7-6, the J gene TRBJ2-3; D call uncertain. The germline gives CDR1 SGHVS, CDR2 FNYEAQ. The CDR3 has 15 residues. Deletions cut 0 bases from V and 0 bases from J, with 7 bases between.

The chain recombines TRBV5-1 with TRBJ2-3; 7 positions agree with TRBD1. J gave up 3 bases and V 4 bases, and 5 bases lay outside the gene matches. The CDR3 consists of 14 residues. CDR1 is SGHRS, CDR2 YFSETQ, per germline. The CDR3 sequence is CASSHRTGTDTQYF. In DNA form, the CDR3 reads TGCGCCAGCAGCCACCGGACAGGAACAGATACGCAGTATTTT.

This clone was detected once. V is TRBV18 and J is TRBJ2-7; tentative D call: TRBD2 (6 bases). The CDR3 totals 16 residues. The germline V and J ends were trimmed by 3 bases and 2 bases, with 17 bases remaining between them. Germline loops: CDR1 KGHSH, CDR2 LQKENI. The CDR3 DNA sequence: TGTGCCAGCTCACCCCCTTTAGCCGGAGGGGCCTACGAGCAGTACTTC. This encodes CASSPPLAGGAYEQYF.

The chain joins TRBV2 to TRBJ2-6; D possibly corresponds to TRBD1 (6 bases). This CDR3 has 13 residues. Germline CDR1 is SNHLY and CDR2 is FYNNEI. The V end lost 8 bases, the J end lost 1 base, and 6 bases lay between the germline ends. The CDR3 sequence is CASQGSGANVLTF. CDR3 DNA sequence: TGTGCCAGCCAGGGGTCTGGGGCCAACGTCCTGACTTTC.

The V and J genes are TRBV6-5 and TRBJ1-5, with D perhaps TRBD1 (5 bases). V was pared by 6 bases and J by 2 bases, with 11 bases between. Germline lookup yields CDR1 MNHEY and CDR2 SVGAGI. This CDR3 region has 14 residues. The CDR3 sequence is CASREGYGNQPQHF. The CDR3 nucleotides read TGTGCCAGCAGAGAGGGGTATGGCAATCAGCCCCAGCATTTT.

The V and J genes are TRBV19 and TRBJ2-7; 10 nucleotides agree with TRBD1. CDR1 and CDR2 from the germline V gene are LNHDA and SQIVND (reference sequence). J gave up 7 bases and V 5 bases, and 5 bases lay outside the gene matches. This CDR3 is 13 amino acids long. The CDR3 nucleotides are TGTGCCAGTAGTGACAGGGGGCGCGGAGAGCAGTACTTC. This sequence encodes CASSDRGRGEQYF.

The V gene is TRBV7-9, the J gene TRBJ2-7; D call uncertain. The CDR3 has 14 residues. Trimming stripped 5 bases from V and 1 base from J, with 12 bases between. Germline V CDR1 and CDR2: SEHNR, FQNEAQ (reference sequence). The CDR3 spells CASSLYGRSYEQYF. The CDR3 nucleotides are TGTGCCAGCAGCCTTTACGGACGGTCCTACGAGCAGTACTTC.

This chain joins TRBV5-1 and TRBJ2-2; D possibly corresponds to TRBD1 (6 bases). The V and J ends lost 3 bases and 4 bases respectively, with 10 bases between them. Germline-derived CDR1 and CDR2 are SGHRS and YFSETQ. The CDR3 length is 14 residues. This CDR3 is CASSSTGPTGELFF. The CDR3 bases are TGCGCCAGCAGCTCGACAGGACCCACCGGGGAGCTGTTTTTT.

On this clone: This sample includes further DNA sequences coding for the same CDR3. The chain couples TRBV19 to TRBJ1-5; D remains ambiguous. The length of the CDR3 is 16 residues. Trimming stripped 1 base from V and 2 bases from J, with 12 bases between. CDR1 is LNHDA and CDR2 is SQIVND in the germline V gene (reference sequence). DNA for the CDR3: TGTGCCAGTAGTATAGGTGCGTGGGTAGGCAATCAGCCCCAGCATTTT. Translating it yields CASSIGAWVGNQPQHF.

V gene TRBV4-3 combines with J gene TRBJ1-4, with 8 bases aligning to TRBD1. The germline V gene has CDR1 LGHNA and CDR2 YSLEER. The CDR3 totals 16 residues. The V gene end was trimmed by 8 bases and the J gene end by 4 bases; junction bases not matched to a gene: 12. CDR3 protein: CASGRSTGAVNEKLFF. The CDR3 nucleotides read TGCGCCAGCGGCCGCTCGACAGGGGCGGTTAATGAAAAACTGTTTTTT.

As regards this clone: Other DNA sequences in this sample translate to the same CDR3. The V call is TRBV5-1, the J call TRBJ2-1, with a possible D match to TRBD2 (6 bases). The V gene's germline CDR1 is SGHRS and CDR2 YFSETQ. V lost 2 bases, J lost 0 bases, and 12 bases lay in between. The CDR3 has 16 residues. In nucleotides, the CDR3 is TGCGCCAGCAGCTTAGTTGGGGGGAGCTCCTACAATGAGCAGTTCTTC. Amino acid sequence: CASSLVGGSSYNEQFF. Based on the CDR3 plus reference TRBV5-1 and TRBJ2-1, the full variable domain is KAGVTQTPRYLIKTRGQQVTLSCSPISGHRSVSWYQQTPGQGLQFLFEYFSETQRNKGNFPGRFSGRQFSNSRSEMNVSTLELGDSALYLCASSLVGGSSYNEQFFGPGTRLTVL.

The chain recombines TRBV5-4 with TRBJ2-7; 9 bases match TRBD1. Germline CDR1 and CDR2: SGHNT and YYREEE (reference sequence). V gave up 4 bases and J gave up 6 bases; unmatched junction bases: 8. The CDR3 sequence is 14 residues long. The CDR3 sequence: CASSRAGTGIEQYF. The CDR3, as DNA: TGTGCCAGCAGCCGCGCAGGGACAGGGATCGAGCAGTACTTC.